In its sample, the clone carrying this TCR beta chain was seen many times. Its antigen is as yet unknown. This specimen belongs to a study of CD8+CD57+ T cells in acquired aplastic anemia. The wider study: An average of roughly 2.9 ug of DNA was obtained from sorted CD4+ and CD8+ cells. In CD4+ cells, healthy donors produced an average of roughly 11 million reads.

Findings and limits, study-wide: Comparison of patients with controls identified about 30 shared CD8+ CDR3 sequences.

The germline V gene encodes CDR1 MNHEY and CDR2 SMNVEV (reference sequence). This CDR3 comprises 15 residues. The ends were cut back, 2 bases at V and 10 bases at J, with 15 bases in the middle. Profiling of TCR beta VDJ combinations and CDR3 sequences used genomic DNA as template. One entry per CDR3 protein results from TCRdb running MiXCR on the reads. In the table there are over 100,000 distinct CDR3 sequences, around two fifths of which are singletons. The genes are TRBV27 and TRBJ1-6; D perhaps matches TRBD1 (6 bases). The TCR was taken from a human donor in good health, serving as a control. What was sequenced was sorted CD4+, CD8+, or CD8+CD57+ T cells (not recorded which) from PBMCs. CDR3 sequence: CASSLAGGGLSPLHF. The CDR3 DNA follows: TGTGCCAGCAGTTTAGCTGGAGGGGGATTGTCACCCCTCCACTTT.